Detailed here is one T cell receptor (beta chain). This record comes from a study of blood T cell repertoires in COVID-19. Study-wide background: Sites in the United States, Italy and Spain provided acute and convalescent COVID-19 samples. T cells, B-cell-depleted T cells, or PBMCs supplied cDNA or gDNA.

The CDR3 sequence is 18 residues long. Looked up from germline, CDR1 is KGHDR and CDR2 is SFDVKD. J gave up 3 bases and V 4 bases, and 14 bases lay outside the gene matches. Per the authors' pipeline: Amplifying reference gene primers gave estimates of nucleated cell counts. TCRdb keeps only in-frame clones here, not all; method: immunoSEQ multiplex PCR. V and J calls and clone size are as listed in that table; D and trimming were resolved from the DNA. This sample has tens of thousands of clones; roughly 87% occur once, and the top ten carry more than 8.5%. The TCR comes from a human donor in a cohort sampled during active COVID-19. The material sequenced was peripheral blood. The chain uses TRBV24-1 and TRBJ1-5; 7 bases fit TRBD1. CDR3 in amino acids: CATSDPGQRTIPNQPQHF. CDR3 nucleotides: TGTGCCACCAGTGACCCGGGACAGAGGACTATTCCCAATCAGCCCCAGCATTTT.